The present TCR beta chain was sequenced within a study of blood T cell repertoires in COVID-19. Study-level information: T cells, B-cell-depleted T cells, or PBMCs provided the cDNA or gDNA that served as material.

Per the original methods: Reference gene primer amplification in the assay estimated nucleated cell counts. The method was immunoSEQ multiplex PCR; TCRdb's version includes in-frame clones alone and lacks a portion of them. V, J and clone size reflect that table, while D and trimming were determined from the DNA. Among 250,000 to 350,000 clones listed, approximately 84% were seen once. V lost 4 bases to trimming and J lost 2 bases, with 11 bases between them. The CDR3 is 14 residues long. CDR1 MDHEN and CDR2 SYDVKM come from the germline V gene. Sequenced material: peripheral blood. The origin of this receptor is a human donor with COVID-19, enrolled during active disease. The donor label of this sample is uncertain. The chain combines TRBV28 with TRBJ2-5, with D perhaps TRBD1 (6 bases). The CDR3 DNA reads TGTGCCAGCAGTTCTCTCAGGGGACAAGAGACCCAGTACTTC. Translation: CASSSLRGQETQYF.